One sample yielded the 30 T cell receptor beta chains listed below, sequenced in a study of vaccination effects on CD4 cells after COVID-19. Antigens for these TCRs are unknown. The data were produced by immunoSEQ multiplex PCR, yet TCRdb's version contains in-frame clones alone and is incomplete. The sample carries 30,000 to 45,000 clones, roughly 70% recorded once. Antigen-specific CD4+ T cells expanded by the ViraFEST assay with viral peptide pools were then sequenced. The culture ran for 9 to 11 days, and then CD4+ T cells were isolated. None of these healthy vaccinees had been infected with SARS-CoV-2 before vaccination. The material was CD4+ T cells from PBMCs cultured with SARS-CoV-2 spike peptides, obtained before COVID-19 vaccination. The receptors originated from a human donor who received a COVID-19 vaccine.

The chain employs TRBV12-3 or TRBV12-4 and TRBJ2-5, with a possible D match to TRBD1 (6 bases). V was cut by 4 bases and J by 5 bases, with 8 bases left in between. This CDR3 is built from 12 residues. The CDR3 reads CASSWGQETQYF. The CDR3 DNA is TGTGCCAGCAGTTGGGGGCAGGAGACCCAGTACTTC.

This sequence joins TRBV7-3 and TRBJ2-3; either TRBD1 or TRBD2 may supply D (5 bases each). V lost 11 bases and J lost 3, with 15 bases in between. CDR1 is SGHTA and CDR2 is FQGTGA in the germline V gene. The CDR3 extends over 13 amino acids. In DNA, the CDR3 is TGTGCCGGCCCTTGGGGGTCGACAGATACGCAGTATTTT. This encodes CAGPWGSTDTQYF.

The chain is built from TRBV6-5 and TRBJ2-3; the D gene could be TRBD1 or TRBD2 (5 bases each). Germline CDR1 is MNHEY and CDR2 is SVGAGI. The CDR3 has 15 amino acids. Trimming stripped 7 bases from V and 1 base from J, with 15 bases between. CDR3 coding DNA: TGTGCCAGCACCGTCAGGGCGGGCGGCACAGATACGCAGTATTTT. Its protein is CASTVRAGGTDTQYF.

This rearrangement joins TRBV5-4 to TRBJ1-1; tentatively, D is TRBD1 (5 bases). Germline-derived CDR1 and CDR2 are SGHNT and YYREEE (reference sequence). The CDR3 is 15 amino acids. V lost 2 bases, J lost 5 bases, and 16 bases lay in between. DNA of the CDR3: TGTGCCAGCAGCTTTCGGGCAGGGAGGTGGACTGAAGCTTTCTTT. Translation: CASSFRAGRWTEAFF.

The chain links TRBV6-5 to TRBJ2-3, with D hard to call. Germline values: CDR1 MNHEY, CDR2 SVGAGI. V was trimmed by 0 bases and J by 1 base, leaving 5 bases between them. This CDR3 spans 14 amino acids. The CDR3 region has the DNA TGTGCCAGCAGTTACTCAAGGCGCACAGATACGCAGTATTTT. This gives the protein CASSYSRRTDTQYF.

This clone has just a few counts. CDR3 residues: CASSATGAGGYTF. The CDR3 DNA follows: TGTGCCAGCAGCGCGACAGGAGCCGGGGGCTACACCTTC. The V gene is TRBV12-3 or TRBV12-4, the J gene TRBJ1-2, with TRBD1 as a possible D gene (6 bases). This CDR3 has 13 amino acids. With 6 bases removed from V and 8 bases from J, the gap between germline ends came to 16 bases.

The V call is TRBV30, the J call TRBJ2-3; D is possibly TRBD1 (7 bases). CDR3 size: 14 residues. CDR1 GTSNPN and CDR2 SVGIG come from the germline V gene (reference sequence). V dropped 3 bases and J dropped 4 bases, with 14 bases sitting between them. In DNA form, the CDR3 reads TGTGCCTGGAGCGCCCAGGGGGGTTCAGATACGCAGTATTTT. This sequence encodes CAWSAQGGSDTQYF.

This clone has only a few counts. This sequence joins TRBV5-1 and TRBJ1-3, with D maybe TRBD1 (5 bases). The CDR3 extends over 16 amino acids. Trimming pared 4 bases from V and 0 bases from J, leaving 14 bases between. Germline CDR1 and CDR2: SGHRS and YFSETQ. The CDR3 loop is CASSPGDGRSGNTIYF. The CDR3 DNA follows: TGCGCCAGCAGCCCTGGGGACGGACGCTCTGGAAACACCATATATTTT.

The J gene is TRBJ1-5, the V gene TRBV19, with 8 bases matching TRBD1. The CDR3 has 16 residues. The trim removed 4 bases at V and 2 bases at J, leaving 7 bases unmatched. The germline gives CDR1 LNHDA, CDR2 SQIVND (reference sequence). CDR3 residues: CASSTQGAGGNQPQHF. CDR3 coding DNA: TGTGCCAGTAGTACCCAGGGGGCAGGAGGCAATCAGCCCCAGCATTTT.

CDR3 in amino acids: CASSYSGRDWETQYF. In DNA form, the CDR3 reads TGTGCCAGCAGTTACTCGGGCCGGGATTGGGAGACCCAGTACTTC. The rearrangement links TRBV6-6 to TRBJ2-5; possible D gene TRBD2, 5 bases. Trimming left V 0 bases short and J 5 bases short, with 13 bases between. CDR3 length: 15 residues. The V gene's germline CDR1 is MNHNY and CDR2 SVGAGI (reference sequence).

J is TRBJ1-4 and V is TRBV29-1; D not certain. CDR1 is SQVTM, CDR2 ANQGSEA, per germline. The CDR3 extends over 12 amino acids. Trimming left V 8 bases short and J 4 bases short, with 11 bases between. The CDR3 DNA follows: TGCAGCACCCGGACGGGTAATGAAAAACTGTTTTTT. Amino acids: CSTRTGNEKLFF.

The CDR3 loop reads CASSTSSGGLAGLADTQYF. The CDR3, as DNA: TGCGCCAGCAGCACGTCTAGCGGGGGACTTGCAGGTTTAGCAGATACGCAGTATTTT. The chain joins TRBV5-1 to TRBJ2-3, with TRBD2 identical over 10 bases. Per germline, CDR1 SGHRS and CDR2 YFSETQ. V gave up 4 bases and J gave up 4 bases; unmatched junction bases: 18. The CDR3 runs 19 residues.

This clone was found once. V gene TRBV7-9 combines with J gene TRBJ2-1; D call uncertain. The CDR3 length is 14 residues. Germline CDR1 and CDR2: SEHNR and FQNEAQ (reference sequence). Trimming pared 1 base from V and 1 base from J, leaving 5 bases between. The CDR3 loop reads CASSLDGSYNEQFF. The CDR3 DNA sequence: TGTGCCAGCAGCTTAGACGGTTCCTACAATGAGCAGTTCTTC.

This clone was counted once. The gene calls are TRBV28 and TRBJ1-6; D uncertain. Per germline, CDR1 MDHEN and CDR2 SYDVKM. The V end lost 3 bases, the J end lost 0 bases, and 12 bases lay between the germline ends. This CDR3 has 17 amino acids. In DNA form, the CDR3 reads TGTGCCAGCAGTTTTAGGGCAGCGAGCTCCTATAATTCACCCCTCCACTTT. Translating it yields CASSFRAASSYNSPLHF.

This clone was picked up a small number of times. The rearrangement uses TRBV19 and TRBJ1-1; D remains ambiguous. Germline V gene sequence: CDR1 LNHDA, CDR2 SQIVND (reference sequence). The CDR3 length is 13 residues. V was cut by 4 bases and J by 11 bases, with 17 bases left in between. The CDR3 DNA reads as TGTGCCAGTAGTAGGACGCCTCCCTGGTCGGCTTTCTTT. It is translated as CASSRTPPWSAFF. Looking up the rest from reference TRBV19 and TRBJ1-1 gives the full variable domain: DGGITQSPKYLFRKEGQNVTLSCEQNLNHDAMYWYRQDPGQGLRLIYYSQIVNDFQKGDIAEGYSVSREKKESFPLTVTSAQKNPTAFYLCASSRTPPWSAFFGQGTRLTVV.

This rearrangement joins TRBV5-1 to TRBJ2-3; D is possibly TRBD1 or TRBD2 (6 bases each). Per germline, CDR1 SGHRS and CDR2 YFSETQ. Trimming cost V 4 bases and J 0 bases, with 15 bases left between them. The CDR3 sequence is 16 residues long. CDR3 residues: CASSATGAGSTDTQYF. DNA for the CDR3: TGCGCCAGCAGCGCAACGGGGGCTGGAAGCACAGATACGCAGTATTTT.

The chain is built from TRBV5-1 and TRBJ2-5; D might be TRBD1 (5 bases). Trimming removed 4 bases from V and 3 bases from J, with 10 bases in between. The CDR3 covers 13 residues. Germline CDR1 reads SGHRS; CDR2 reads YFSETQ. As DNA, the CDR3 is TGCGCCAGCAGCGGGGCTGAGAAAGAGACCCAGTACTTC. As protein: CASSGAEKETQYF.

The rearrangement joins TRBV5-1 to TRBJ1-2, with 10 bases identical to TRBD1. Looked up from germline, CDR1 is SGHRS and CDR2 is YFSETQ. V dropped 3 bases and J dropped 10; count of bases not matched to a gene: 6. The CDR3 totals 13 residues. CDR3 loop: CASSSGTGDLYTF. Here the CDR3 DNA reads TGCGCCAGCAGCTCCGGGACAGGGGACCTCTACACCTTC.

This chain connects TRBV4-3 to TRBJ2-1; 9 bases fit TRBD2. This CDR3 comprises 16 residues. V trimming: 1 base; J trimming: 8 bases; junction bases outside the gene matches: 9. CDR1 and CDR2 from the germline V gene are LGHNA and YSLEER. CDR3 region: CASSQGSGGGADEQFF. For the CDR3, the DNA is TGCGCCAGCAGCCAAGGATCTGGCGGGGGGGCCGATGAGCAGTTCTTC.

The CDR3 DNA follows: TGTGCCAGCAGCTTCGCCGGCGGGAGGGGAAGGTACAATGAGCAGTTCTTC. Amino acid sequence: CASSFAGGRGRYNEQFF. The chain is built from TRBV5-4 and TRBJ2-1, with TRBD2 identical over 9 bases. Germline assignment: CDR1 SGHNT and CDR2 YYREEE (reference sequence). The CDR3 is made up of 17 amino acids. V lost 2 bases to trimming and J lost 4 bases; unmatched junction nucleotides: 10.

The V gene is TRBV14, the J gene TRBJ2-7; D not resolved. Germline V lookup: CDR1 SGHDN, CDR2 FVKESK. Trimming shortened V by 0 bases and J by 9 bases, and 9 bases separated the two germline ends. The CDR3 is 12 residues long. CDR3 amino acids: CASSQDRVGQYF. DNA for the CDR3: TGTGCCAGCAGCCAAGATCGGGTAGGGCAGTACTTC. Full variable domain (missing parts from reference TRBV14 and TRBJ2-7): EAGVTQFPSHSVIEKGQTVTLRCDPISGHDNLYWYRRVMGKEIKFLLHFVKESKQDESGMPNNRFLAERTGGTYSTLKVQPAELEDSGVYFCASSQDRVGQYFGPGTRLTVT.

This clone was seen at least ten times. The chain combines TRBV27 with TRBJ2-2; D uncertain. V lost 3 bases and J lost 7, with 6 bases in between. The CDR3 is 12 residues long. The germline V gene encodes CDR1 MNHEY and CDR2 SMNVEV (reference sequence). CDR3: CASSFRIGELFF. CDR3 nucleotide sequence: TGTGCCAGCAGTTTTAGGATCGGGGAGCTGTTTTTT.

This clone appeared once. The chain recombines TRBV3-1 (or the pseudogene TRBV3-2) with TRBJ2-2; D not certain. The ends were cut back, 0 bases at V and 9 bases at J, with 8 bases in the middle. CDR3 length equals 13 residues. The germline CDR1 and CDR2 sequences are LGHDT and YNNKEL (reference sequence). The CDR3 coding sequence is TGTGCCAGCAGCCAAGAGGGAAGGCGGGAGCTGTTTTTT. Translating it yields CASSQEGRRELFF.

CDR3 DNA: TGTGCCACCGCTAGCGGGAGTTCGGATGAGCAGTTCTTC. Amino acids: CATASGSSDEQFF. V is TRBV10-3 and J is TRBJ2-1; the match to TRBD2 covers 10 bases. CDR1 is ENHRY and CDR2 is SYGVKD in the germline V gene. With 10 bases clipped from V and 8 bases from J, the junction kept 8 bases outside the gene matches. The CDR3 totals 13 residues.

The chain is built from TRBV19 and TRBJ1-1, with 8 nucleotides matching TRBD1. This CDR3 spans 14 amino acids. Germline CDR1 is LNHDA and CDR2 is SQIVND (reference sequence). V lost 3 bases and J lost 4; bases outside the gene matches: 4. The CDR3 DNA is TGTGCCAGTAGTATTGACAGGGGTCGCACTGAAGCTTTCTTT. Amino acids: CASSIDRGRTEAFF.

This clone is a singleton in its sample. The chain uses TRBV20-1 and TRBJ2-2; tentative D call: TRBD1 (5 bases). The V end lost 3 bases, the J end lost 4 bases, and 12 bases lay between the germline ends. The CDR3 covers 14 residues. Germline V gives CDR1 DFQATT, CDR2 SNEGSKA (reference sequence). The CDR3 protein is CSASQGTGTGELFF. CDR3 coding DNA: TGCAGTGCTAGTCAGGGAACAGGCACCGGGGAGCTGTTTTTT.

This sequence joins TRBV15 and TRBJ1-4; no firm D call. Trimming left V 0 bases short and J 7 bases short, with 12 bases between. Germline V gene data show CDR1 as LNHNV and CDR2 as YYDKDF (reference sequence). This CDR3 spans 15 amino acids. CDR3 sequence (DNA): TGTGCCACCAGCAGAGATGTTAGGGTCTCTGAAAAACTGTTTTTT. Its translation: CATSRDVRVSEKLFF.

The CDR3 protein is CASSYSVSGETQYF. For the CDR3, the DNA is TGTGCCAGCAGTTACTCGGTCTCCGGGGAGACCCAGTACTTC. The rearrangement uses TRBV6-5 and TRBJ2-5; D call uncertain. The ends were cut back, 0 bases at V and 5 bases at J, with 10 bases in the middle. Looked up from germline, CDR1 is MNHEY and CDR2 is SVGAGI. The CDR3 length is 14 residues.

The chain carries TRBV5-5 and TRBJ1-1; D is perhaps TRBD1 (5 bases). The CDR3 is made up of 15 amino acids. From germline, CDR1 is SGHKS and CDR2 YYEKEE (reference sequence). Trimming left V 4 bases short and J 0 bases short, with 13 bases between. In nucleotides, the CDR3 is TGTGCCAGCAGCCCGAGGGGCCACATGAACACTGAAGCTTTCTTT. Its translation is CASSPRGHMNTEAFF.

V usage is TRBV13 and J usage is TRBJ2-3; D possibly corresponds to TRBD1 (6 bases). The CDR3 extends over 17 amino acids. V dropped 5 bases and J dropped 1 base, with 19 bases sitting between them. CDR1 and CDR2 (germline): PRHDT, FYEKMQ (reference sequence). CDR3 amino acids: CASSENHRVFGTDTQYF. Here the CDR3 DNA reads TGTGCCAGCAGCGAGAACCACAGGGTTTTTGGCACAGATACGCAGTATTTT. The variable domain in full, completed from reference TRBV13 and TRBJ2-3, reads AAGVIQSPRHLIKEKRETATLKCYPIPRHDTVYWYQQGPGQDPQFLISFYEKMQSDKGSIPDRFSAQQFSDYHSELNMSSLELGDSALYFCASSENHRVFGTDTQYFGPGTRLTVL.